The TCR beta chain under discussion was sequenced for a study of blood T cell repertoires in COVID-19. At the level of the study: Italy, Spain and the United States were the sources of the convalescent and acute COVID-19 samples.

Those enrolled, adults aged roughly 18 to 95 years, came from about two dozen US areas. This CDR3 has 15 amino acids. Trimming removed 0 bases from V and 3 bases from J, with 12 bases in between. Per germline, CDR1 SGHRS and CDR2 YFSETQ. The protocol was immunoSEQ multiplex PCR, while the TCRdb copy is restricted to in-frame clones and leaves out a portion. The data contain about 260,000 clones, 88% of them singletons. Specimen: PBMCs or T cells enriched from blood (not recorded which). The origin of this receptor is a woman in her thirties or forties with acute COVID-19. This rearrangement joins TRBV5-1 to TRBJ1-1; no clear D gene. The CDR3 DNA is TGCGCCAGCAGCTTGGTCGGAGGGAGGGACACTGAAGCTTTCTTT. It translates to CASSLVGGRDTEAFF.